This T cell receptor (beta chain) was sequenced for a study of cytomegalovirus exposure and HLA in healthy donors. Findings and caveats of the study: A later analysis by the authors found several of the most significant clusters apparently linked to common viral pathogens. The study carried out a later analysis of TCR beta sequences. It associated around 17,000 of them with specific HLA alleles at a false discovery rate of 0.05. There were some public TCRs occurring in many donors, but most TCR sequences were rare.

About this clone: Its target is not known.

PCR used 60 Vbeta primers and 13 Jbeta primers. Sequenced by immunoSEQ multiplex PCR; TCRdb stores in-frame clones only, minus some. This sample has approximately 110,000 clones, with roughly 85% found just once. Germline V CDR1 and CDR2: SGHAT, FQNNGV. There are 15 residues in the CDR3. The V gene end was trimmed by 5 bases and the J gene end by 5 bases; junction bases not matched to a gene: 9. The chain carries TRBV11-2 and TRBJ2-1; TRBD2 matches at 7 bases. The sequenced sample consisted of PBMCs. The sequence was obtained from a middle-aged woman in good health and CMV-seronegative. CDR3 nucleotide sequence: TGTGCCAGCAGCCCCCTGGGGGGGTGGAACAATGAGCAGTTCTTC. Translated, it gives CASSPLGGWNNEQFF.